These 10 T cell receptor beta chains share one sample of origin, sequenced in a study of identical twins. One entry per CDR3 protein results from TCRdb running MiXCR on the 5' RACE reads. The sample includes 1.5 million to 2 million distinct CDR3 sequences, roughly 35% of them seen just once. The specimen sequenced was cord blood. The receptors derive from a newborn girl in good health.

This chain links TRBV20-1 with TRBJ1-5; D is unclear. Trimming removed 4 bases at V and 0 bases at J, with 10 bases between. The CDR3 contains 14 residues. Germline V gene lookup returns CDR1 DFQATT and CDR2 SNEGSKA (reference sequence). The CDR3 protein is CSATGFYSNQPQHF. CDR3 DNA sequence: TGCAGTGCTACGGGTTTCTATAGCAATCAGCCCCAGCATTTT.

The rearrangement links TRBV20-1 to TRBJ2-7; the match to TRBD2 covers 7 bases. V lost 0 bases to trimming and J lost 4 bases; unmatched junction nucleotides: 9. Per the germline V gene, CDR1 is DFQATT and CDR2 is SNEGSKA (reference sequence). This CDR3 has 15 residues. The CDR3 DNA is TGCAGTGCTAGAGATTTCGCGACTAGCCTGTACGAGCAGTACTTC. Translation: CSARDFATSLYEQYF.

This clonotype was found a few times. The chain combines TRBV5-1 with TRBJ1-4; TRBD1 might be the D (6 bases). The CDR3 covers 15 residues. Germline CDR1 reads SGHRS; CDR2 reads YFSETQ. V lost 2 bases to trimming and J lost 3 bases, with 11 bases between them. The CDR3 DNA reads TGCGCCAGCAGCTTCGGGGGGCAAGCTAATGAAAAACTGTTTTTT. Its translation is CASSFGGQANEKLFF.

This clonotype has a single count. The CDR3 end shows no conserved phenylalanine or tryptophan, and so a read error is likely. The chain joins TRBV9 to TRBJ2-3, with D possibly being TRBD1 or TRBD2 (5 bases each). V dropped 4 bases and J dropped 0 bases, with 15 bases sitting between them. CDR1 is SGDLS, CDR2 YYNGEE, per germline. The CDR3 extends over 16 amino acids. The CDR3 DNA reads TGTGCCAGCAGCCCTAGAGGGGCGCGAAGCACAGATACGCAGTATTAT. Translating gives CASSPRGARSTDTQYY.

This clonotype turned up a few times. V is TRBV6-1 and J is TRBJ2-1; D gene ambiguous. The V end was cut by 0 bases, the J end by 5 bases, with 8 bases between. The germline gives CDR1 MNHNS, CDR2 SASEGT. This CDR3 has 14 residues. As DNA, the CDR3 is TGTGCCAGCAGTGAAGCGATTCGCAACAATGAGCAGTTCTTC. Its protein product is CASSEAIRNNEQFF.

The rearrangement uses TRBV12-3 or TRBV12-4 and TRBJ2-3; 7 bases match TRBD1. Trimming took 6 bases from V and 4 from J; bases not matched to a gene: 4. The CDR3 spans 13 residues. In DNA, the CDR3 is TGTGCCAGCAGGACAGGGATAGCAGATACGCAGTATTTT. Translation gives CASRTGIADTQYF.

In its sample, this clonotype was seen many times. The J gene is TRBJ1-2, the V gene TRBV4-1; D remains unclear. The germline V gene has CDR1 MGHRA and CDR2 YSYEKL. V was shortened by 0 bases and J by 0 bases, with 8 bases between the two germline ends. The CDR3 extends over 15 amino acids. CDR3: CASSQEATTNYGYTF. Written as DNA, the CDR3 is TGCGCCAGCAGCCAAGAGGCCACCACTAACTATGGCTACACCTTC.

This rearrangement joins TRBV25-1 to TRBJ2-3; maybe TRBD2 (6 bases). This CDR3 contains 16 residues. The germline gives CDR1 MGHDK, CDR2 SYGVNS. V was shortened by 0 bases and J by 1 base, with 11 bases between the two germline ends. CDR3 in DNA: TGTGCCAGCAGTGAATACCGGGCTAGCGGCACAGATACGCAGTATTTT. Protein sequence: CASSEYRASGTDTQYF.

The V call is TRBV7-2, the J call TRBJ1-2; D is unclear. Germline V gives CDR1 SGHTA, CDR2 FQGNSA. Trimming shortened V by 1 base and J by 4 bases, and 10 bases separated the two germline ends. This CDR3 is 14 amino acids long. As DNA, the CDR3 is TGTGCCAGCAGCTTAGTTGGTCCCTCCTATGGCTACACCTTC. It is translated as CASSLVGPSYGYTF.

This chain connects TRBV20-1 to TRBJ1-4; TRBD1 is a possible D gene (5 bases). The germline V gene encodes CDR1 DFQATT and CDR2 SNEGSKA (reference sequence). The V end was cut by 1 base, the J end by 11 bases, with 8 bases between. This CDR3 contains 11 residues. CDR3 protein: CSARGGSKLFF. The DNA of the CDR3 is TGCAGTGCTAGAGGGGGGTCTAAACTGTTTTTT.